Reported below is one T cell receptor (beta chain). The data were obtained in a study of blood T cell repertoires in COVID-19. About the research overall: From the United States, Italy and Spain came samples of acute and convalescent COVID-19. PBMCs, B-cell-depleted T cells, or T cells were the source of the cDNA or gDNA that made up the material.

CDR3 length: 14 residues. Germline V gene data show CDR1 as SGDLS and CDR2 as YYNGEE. V was clipped by 6 bases and J by 6 bases, with 15 bases between them. Authors' methods: By means of reference gene primer amplification, nucleated cell counts were estimated. The table came from immunoSEQ multiplex PCR; TCRdb's copy has only in-frame clones and leaves some out. V and J calls and clone size are those listed in that table; D and trimming were worked out from the DNA. The table lists about 110,000 clones, roughly 80% of them singletons. This sequence originates from a woman aged 80 or over with acute or convalescent COVID-19. Sequencing used peripheral blood. This chain connects TRBV9 to TRBJ2-2, with D uncertain. CDR3 nucleotides: TGTGCCAGCACCCGTATTGCTAACGCCGGGGAGCTGTTTTTT. Translating it yields CASTRIANAGELFF.